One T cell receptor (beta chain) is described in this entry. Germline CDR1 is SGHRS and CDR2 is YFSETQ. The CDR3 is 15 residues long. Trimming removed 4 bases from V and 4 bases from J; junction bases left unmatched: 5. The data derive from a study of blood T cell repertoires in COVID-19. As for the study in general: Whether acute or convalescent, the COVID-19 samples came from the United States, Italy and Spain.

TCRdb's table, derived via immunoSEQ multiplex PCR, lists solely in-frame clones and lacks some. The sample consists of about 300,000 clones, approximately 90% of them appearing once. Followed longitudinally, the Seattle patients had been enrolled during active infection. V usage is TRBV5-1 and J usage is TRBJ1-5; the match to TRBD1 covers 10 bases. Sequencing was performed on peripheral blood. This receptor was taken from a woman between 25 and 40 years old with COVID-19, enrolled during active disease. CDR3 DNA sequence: TGCGCCAGCAGCCGGACAGGGGGGGAAAATCAGCCCCAGCATTTT. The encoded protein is CASSRTGGENQPQHF. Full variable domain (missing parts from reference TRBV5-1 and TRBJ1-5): KAGVTQTPRYLIKTRGQQVTLSCSPISGHRSVSWYQQTPGQGLQFLFEYFSETQRNKGNFPGRFSGRQFSNSRSEMNVSTLELGDSALYLCASSRTGGENQPQHFGDGTRLSIL.